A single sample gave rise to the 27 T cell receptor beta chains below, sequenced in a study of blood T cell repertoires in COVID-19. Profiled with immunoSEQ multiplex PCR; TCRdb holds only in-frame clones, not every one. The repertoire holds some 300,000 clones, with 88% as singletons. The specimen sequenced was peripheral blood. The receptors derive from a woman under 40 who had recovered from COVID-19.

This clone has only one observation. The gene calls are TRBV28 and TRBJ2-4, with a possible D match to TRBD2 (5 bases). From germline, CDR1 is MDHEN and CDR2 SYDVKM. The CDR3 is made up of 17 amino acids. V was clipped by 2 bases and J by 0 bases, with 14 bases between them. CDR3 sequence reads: CASSLGTDYLAKNIQYF. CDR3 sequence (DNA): TGTGCCAGCAGTTTAGGAACAGACTATCTAGCCAAAAACATTCAGTACTTC. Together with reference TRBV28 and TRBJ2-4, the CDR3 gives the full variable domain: DVKVTQSSRYLVKRTGEKVFLECVQDMDHENMFWYRQDPGLGLRLIYFSYDVKMKEKGDIPEGYSVSREKKERFSLILESASTNQTSMYLCASSLGTDYLAKNIQYFGAGTRLSVL.

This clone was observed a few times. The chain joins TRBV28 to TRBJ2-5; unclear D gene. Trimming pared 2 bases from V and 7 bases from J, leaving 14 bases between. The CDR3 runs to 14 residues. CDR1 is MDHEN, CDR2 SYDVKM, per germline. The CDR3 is CASSLILETGTQYF. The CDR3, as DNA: TGTGCCAGCAGTTTAATCCTCGAGACTGGGACCCAGTACTTC.

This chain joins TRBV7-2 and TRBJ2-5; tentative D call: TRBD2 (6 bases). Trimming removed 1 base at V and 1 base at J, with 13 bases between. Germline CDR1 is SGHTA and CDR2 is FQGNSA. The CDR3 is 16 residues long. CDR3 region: CASSLGSVGGQETQYF. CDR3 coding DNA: TGTGCCAGCAGCTTAGGCTCGGTGGGGGGCCAAGAGACCCAGTACTTC.

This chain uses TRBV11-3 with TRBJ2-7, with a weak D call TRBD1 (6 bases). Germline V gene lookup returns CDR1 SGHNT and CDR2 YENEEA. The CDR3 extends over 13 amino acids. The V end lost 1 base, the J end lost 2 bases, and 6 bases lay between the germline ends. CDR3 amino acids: CASSLGTAYEQYF. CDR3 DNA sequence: TGTGCCAGCAGCTTAGGGACAGCCTACGAGCAGTACTTC.

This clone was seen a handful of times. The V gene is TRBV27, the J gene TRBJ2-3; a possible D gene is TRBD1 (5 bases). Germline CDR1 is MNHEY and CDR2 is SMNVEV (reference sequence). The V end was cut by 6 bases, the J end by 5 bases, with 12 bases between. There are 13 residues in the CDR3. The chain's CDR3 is CASSWTIEDTQYF. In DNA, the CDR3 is TGTGCCAGCAGCTGGACAATCGAAGATACGCAGTATTTT.

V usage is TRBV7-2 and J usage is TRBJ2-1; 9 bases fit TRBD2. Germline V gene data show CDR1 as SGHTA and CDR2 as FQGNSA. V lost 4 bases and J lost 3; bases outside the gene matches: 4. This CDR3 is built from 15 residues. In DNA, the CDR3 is TGTGCCAGCAGCTGGAAGCGGGGGGACTACAATGAGCAGTTCTTC. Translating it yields CASSWKRGDYNEQFF.

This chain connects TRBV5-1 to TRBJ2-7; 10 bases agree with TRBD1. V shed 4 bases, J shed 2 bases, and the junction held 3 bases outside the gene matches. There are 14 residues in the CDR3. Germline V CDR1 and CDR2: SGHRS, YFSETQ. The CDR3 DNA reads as TGCGCCAGCAGCGGGGACAGGGGAGCCTACGAGCAGTACTTC. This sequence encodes CASSGDRGAYEQYF. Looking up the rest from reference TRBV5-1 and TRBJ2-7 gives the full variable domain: KAGVTQTPRYLIKTRGQQVTLSCSPISGHRSVSWYQQTPGQGLQFLFEYFSETQRNKGNFPGRFSGRQFSNSRSEMNVSTLELGDSALYLCASSGDRGAYEQYFGPGTRLTVT.

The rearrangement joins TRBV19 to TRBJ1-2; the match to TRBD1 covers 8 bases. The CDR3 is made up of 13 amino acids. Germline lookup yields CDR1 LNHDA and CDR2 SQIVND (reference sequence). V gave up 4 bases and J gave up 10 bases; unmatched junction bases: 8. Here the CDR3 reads CASSTGGYRVYTF. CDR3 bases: TGTGCCAGTAGTACAGGGGGCTATCGAGTCTACACCTTC.

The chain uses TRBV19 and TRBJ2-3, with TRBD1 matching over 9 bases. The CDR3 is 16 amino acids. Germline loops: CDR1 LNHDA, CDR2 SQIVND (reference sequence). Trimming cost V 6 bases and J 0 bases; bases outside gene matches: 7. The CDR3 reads CASRRQGGSSTDTQYF. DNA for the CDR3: TGTGCCAGTAGAAGACAGGGGGGCTCTAGCACAGATACGCAGTATTTT.

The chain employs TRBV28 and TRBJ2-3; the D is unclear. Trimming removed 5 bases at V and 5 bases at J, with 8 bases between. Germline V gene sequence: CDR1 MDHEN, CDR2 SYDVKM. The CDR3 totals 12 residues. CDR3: CASSPPLDTQYF. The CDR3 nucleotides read TGTGCCAGCAGTCCCCCCCTAGATACGCAGTATTTT.

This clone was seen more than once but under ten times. This chain's CDR3 is CASSEFSVSGNTIYF. The CDR3 bases are TGTGCCAGCAGTGAGTTCAGCGTCTCTGGAAACACCATATATTTT. This chain connects TRBV2 to TRBJ1-3; no firm D call. CDR1 and CDR2 (germline): SNHLY, FYNNEI. Trimming removed 3 bases from V and 0 bases from J, with 9 bases in between. The CDR3 length is 15 residues.

The CDR3: CASSPNSGNTIYF. The CDR3 DNA sequence: TGTGCCAGCTCACCCAACTCTGGAAACACCATATATTTT. The chain has TRBV18 and TRBJ1-3; D unresolved. V was clipped by 3 bases and J by 0 bases, with 3 bases between them. The CDR3 length is 13 residues. Germline loops: CDR1 KGHSH, CDR2 LQKENI.

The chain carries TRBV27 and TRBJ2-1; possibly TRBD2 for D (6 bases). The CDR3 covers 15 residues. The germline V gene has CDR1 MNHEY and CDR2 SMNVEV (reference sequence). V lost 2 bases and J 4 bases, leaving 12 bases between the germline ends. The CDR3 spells CASSLGGAPYNEQFF. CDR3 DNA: TGTGCCAGCAGTTTAGGCGGGGCCCCTTACAATGAGCAGTTCTTC.

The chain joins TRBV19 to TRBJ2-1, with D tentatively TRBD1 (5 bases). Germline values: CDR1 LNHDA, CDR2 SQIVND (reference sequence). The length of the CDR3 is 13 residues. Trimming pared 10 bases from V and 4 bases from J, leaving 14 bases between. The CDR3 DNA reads TGTGCCATCATGATGGGGCCATACAATGAGCAGTTCTTC. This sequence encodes CAIMMGPYNEQFF.

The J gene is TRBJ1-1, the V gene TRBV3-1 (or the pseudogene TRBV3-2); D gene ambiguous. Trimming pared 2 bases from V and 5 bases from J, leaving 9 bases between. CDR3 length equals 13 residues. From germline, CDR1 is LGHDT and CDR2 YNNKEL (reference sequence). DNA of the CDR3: TGTGCCAGCAGCCAAACAATAATTACTGAAGCTTTCTTT. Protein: CASSQTIITEAFF.

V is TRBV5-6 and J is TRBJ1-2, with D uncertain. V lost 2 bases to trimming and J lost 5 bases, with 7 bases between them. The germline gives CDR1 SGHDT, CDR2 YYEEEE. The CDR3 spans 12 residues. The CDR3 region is CASSLAGYGYTF. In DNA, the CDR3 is TGTGCCAGCAGCTTAGCGGGTTATGGCTACACCTTC.

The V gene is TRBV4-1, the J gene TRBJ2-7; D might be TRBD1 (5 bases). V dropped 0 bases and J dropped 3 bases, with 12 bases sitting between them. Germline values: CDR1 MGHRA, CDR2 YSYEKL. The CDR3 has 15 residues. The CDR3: CASSQEDISNYEQYF. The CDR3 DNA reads TGCGCCAGCAGCCAAGAGGACATTTCAAACTACGAGCAGTACTTC.

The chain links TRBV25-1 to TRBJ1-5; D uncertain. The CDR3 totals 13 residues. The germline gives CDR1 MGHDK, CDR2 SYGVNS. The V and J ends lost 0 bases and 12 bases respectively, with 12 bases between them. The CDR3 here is CASSEYVGHDQHF. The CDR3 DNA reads TGTGCCAGCAGTGAATATGTCGGTCACGACCAGCATTTT.

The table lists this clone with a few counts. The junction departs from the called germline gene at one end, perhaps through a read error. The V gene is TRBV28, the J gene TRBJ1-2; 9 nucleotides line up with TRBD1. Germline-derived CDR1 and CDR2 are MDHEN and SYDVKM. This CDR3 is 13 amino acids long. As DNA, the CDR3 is TGTGCCAGCAGTCCCCTCTCGACCGGGACAGGGTATTTC. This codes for CASSPLSTGTGYF.

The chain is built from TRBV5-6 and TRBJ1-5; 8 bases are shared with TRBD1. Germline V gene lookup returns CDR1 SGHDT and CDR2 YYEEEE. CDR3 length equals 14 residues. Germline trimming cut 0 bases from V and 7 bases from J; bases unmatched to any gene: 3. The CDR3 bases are TGTGCCAGCAGCTTGGACAGGGGGAGGCAGCCCCAGCATTTT. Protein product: CASSLDRGRQPQHF.

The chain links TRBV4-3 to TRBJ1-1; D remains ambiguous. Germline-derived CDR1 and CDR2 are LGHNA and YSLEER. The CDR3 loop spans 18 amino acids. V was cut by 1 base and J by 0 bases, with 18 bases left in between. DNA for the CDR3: TGCGCCAGCAGCCAAGTAGTAGTAAACGAACTTATGAACACTGAAGCTTTCTTT. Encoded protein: CASSQVVVNELMNTEAFF.

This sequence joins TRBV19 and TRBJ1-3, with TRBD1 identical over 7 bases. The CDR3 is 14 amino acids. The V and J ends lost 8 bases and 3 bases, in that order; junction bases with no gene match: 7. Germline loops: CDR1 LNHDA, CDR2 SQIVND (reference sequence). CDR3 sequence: CASHQNRGGNTIYF. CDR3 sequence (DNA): TGTGCCAGTCATCAAAACAGGGGTGGAAACACCATATATTTT.

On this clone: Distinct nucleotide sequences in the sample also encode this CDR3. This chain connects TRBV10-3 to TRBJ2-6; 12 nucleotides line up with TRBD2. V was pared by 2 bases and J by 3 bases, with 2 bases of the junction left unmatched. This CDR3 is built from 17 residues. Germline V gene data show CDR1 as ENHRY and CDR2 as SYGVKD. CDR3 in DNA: TGTGCCATCAGTGAGCTAGCGGGGGGGCTTGGGGCCAACGTCCTGACTTTC. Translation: CAISELAGGLGANVLTF.

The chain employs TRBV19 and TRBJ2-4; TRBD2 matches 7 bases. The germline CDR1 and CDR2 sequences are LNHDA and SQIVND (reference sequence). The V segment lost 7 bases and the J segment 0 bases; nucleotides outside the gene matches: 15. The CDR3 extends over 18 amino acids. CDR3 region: CASNRPGGGTIAKNIQYF. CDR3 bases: TGTGCCAGTAACCGCCCTGGGGGGGGGACCATAGCCAAAAACATTCAGTACTTC.

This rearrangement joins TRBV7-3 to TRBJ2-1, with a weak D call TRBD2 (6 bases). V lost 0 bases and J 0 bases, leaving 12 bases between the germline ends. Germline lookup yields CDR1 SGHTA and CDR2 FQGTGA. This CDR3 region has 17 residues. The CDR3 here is CASSLTGTASSYNEQFF. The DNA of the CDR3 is TGTGCCAGCAGCTTAACGGGGACTGCAAGCTCCTACAATGAGCAGTTCTTC.

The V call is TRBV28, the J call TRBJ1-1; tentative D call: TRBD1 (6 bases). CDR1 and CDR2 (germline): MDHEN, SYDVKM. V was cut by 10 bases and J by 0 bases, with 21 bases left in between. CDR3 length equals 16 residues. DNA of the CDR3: TGTGCCACCGGGAGGGTGGCAGGGGATTTGAACACTGAAGCTTTCTTT. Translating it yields CATGRVAGDLNTEAFF.

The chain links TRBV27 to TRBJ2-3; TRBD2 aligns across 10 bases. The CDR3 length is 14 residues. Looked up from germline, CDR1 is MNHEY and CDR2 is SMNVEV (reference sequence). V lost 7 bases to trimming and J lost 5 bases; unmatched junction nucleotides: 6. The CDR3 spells CASKSGGAVDTQYF. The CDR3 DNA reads TGTGCCAGCAAGAGCGGGGGGGCAGTAGATACGCAGTATTTT.